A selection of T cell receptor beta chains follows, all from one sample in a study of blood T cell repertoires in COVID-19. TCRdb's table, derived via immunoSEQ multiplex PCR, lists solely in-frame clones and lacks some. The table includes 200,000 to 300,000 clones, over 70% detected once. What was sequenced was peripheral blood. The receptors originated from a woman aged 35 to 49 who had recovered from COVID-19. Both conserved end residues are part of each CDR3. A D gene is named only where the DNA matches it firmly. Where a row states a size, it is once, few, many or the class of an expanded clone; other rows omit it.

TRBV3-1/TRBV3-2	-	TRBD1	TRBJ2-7	CASSQQTGGYEQYF	TGTGCCAGCAGCCAACAGACAGGGGGATACGAGCAGTACTTC
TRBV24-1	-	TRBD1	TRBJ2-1	CATSDPGQGGDEQFF	TGTGCCACCAGTGACCCTGGACAGGGAGGCGATGAGCAGTTCTTC
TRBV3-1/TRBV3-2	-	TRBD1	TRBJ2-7	CASSHRQGYEQYF	TGTGCCAGCAGCCATCGACAGGGGTACGAGCAGTACTTC
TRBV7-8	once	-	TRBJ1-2	CASSLTGQSHGYTF	TGTGCCAGCAGCCTAACCGGACAGTCTCATGGCTACACCTTC
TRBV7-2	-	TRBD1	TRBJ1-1	CASSLAGQGINTEAFF	TGTGCCAGCAGCTTAGCGGGACAGGGGATAAACACTGAAGCTTTCTTT
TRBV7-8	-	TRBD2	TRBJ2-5	CASSLEASGLYQETQYF	TGTGCCAGCAGCTTAGAGGCTAGCGGGTTATACCAAGAGACCCAGTACTTC
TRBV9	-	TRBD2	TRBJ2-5	CASSPGGRVYQETQYF	TGTGCCAGCAGCCCGGGGGGGAGGGTGTACCAAGAGACCCAGTACTTC
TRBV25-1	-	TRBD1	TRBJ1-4	CASSDGTAVEKLFF	TGTGCCAGCAGTGATGGGACAGCAGTTGAAAAACTGTTTTTT
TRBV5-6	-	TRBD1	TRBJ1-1	CASSFGQGGPEAFF	TGTGCCAGCAGCTTTGGACAGGGTGGTCCTGAAGCTTTCTTT
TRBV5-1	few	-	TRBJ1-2	CASSAAGRSTGGYGYTF	TGCGCCAGCAGCGCTGCAGGGCGAAGCACCGGCGGCTATGGCTACACCTTC
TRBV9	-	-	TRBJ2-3	CASSAGGPSTDTQYF	TGTGCCAGCAGCGCCGGGGGTCCGAGCACAGATACGCAGTATTTT
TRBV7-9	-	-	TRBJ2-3	CASARPVTSTDTQYF	TGTGCCAGCGCCCGTCCGGTTACTAGCACAGATACGCAGTATTTT
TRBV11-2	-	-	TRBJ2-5	CASSPRTAGIGAQYF	TGTGCCAGCAGCCCTCGGACGGCTGGGATAGGGGCCCAGTACTTC
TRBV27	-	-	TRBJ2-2	CASTGSGELFF	TGTGCCAGCACCGGGAGCGGGGAGCTGTTTTTT
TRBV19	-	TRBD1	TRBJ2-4	CASSIGSRGLGNIQYF	TGTGCCAGTAGTATTGGGTCCAGGGGGTTAGGAAACATTCAGTACTTC
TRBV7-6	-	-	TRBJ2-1	CASSLAGGPNEQFF	TGTGCCAGCAGCTTAGCGGGGGGGCCCAATGAGCAGTTCTTC
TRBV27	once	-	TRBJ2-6	CASSLSGANVLTF	TGTGCCAGCAGCCTCTCTGGGGCCAACGTCCTGACTTTC
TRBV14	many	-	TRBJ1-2	CASSMSNYGYTF	TGTGCCAGCAGTATGAGTAACTATGGCTACACCTTC
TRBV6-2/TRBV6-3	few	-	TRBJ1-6	CASSLQAVPNSPLHF	TGTGCCAGCAGCTTACAGGCGGTCCCTAATTCACCCCTCCACTTT